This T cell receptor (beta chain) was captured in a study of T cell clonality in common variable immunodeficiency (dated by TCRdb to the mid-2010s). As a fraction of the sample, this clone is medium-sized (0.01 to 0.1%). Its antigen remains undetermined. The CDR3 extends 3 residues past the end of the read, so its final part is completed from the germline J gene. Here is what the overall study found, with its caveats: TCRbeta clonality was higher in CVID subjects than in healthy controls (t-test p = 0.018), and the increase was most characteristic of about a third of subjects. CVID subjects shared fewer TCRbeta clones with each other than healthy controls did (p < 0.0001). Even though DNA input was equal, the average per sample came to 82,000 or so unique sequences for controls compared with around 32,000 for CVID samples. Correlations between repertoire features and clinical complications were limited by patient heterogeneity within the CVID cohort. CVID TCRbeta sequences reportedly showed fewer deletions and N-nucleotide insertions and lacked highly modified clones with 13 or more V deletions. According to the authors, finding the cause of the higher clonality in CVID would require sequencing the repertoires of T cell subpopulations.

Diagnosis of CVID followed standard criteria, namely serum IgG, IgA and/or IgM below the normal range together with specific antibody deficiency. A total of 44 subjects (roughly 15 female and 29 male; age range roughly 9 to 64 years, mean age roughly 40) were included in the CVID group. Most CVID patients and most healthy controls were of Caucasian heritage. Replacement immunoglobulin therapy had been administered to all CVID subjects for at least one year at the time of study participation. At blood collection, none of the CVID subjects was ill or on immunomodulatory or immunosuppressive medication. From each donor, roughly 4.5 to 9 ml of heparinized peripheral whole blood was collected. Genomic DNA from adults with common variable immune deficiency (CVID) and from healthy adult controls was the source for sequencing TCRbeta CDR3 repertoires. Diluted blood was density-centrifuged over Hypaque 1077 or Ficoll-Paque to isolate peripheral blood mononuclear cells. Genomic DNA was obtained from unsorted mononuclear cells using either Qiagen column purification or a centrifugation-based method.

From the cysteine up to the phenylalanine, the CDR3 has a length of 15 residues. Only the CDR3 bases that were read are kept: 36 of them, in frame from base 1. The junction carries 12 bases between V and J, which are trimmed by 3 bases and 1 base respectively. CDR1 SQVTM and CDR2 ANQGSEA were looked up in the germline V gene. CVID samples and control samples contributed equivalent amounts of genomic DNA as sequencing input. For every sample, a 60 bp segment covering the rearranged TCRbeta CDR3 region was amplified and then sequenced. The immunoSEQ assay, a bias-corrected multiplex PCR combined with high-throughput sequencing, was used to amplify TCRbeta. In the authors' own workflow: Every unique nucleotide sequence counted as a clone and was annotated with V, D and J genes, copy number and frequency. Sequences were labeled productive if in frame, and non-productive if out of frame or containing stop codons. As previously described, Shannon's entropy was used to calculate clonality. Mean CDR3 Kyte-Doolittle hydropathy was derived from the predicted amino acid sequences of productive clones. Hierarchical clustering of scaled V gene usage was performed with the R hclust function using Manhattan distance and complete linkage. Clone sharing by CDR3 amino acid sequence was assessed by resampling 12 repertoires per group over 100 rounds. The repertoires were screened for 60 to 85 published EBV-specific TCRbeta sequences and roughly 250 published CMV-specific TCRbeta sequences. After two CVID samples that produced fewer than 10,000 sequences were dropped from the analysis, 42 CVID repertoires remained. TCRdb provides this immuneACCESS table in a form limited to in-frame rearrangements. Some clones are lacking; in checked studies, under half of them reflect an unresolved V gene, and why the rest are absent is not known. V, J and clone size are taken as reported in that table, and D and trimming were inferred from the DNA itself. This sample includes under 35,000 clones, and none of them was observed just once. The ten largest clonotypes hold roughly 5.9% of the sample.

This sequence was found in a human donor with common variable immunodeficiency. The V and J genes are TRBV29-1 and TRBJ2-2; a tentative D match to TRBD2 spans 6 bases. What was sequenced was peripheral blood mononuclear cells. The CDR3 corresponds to CSVEAGWKNTGELFF. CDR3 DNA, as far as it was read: TGCAGCGTTGAGGCGGGATGGAAGAACACCGGGGAG.